The 28 T cell receptor beta chains listed next were all sequenced from one sample in a study of lymphopenia after photon versus proton radiotherapy. TCRdb's table, derived via immunoSEQ multiplex PCR, lists solely in-frame clones and lacks some. The table has approximately 30,000 clones, 81% seen once. The sample here was peripheral blood, taken from a patient treated with photon-based radiotherapy. The origin of the receptors is a man aged 45 to 65 with gastric cancer.

This chain links TRBV11-2 with TRBJ2-5; weak D call: TRBD2 (7 bases). V was cut by 3 bases and J by 5 bases, with 16 bases left in between. Looked up from germline, CDR1 is SGHAT and CDR2 is FQNNGV. This CDR3 comprises 15 residues. The CDR3 bases are TGTGCCAGCAGCTTCCCACGGGGGGCGAAGGAGACCCAGTACTTC. Encoded protein: CASSFPRGAKETQYF.

The genes are TRBV30 and TRBJ1-2, with unresolved D. V was trimmed by 2 bases and J by 4 bases, leaving 14 bases between them. The CDR3 is 14 residues long. Looked up from germline, CDR1 is GTSNPN and CDR2 is SVGIG (reference sequence). The CDR3 reads CAWSHPVPSYGYTF. CDR3 bases: TGTGCCTGGAGTCATCCGGTTCCCTCCTATGGCTACACCTTC. The whole variable domain, remainder taken from reference TRBV30 and TRBJ1-2, is SQTIHQWPATLVQPVGSPLSLECTVEGTSNPNLYWYRQAAGRGLQLLFYSVGIGQISSEVPQNLSASRPQDRQFILSSKKLLLSDSGFYLCAWSHPVPSYGYTFGSGTRLTVV.

The CDR3 reads CASTVSGLGEQYF. CDR3 nucleotides: TGTGCCAGCACGGTGTCAGGGTTGGGCGAGCAGTACTTC. The chain combines TRBV6-1 with TRBJ2-7; weak D call: TRBD1 (5 bases). The CDR3 consists of 13 residues. CDR1 and CDR2 (germline): MNHNS, SASEGT. V lost 7 bases, J lost 6 bases, and 16 bases lay in between.

The chain recombines TRBV4-1 with TRBJ1-6; no firm D call. The germline gives CDR1 MGHRA, CDR2 YSYEKL. This CDR3 contains 16 residues. V was pared by 3 bases and J by 7 bases, with 16 bases between. The CDR3, as DNA: TGCGCCAGCAGCCACTGGACCGGGAGTCGGAATTCACCCCTCCACTTT. Amino acid sequence: CASSHWTGSRNSPLHF.

The chain carries TRBV6-6 and TRBJ1-6; the D gene is possibly TRBD1 (6 bases). There are 13 residues in the CDR3. CDR1 and CDR2 from the germline V gene are MNHNY and SVGAGI (reference sequence). V dropped 7 bases and J dropped 7 bases, with 11 bases sitting between them. The CDR3 sequence is CASNDDRNSPLHF. The DNA for the CDR3 is TGTGCCAGCAACGACGACAGGAATTCACCCCTCCACTTT.

The J gene is TRBJ1-2, the V gene TRBV7-3; D unclear. CDR3 size: 14 residues. V was trimmed by 5 bases and J by 8 bases, leaving 18 bases between them. Germline CDR1 and CDR2: SGHTA and FQGTGA. CDR3 residues: CASSPMGGVGGYTF. The CDR3 nucleotides are TGTGCCAGCAGCCCGATGGGCGGGGTGGGAGGCTACACCTTC.

The rearrangement joins TRBV5-1 to TRBJ2-7; the D gene is possibly TRBD1 (6 bases). The CDR3 is made up of 16 amino acids. The germline V gene has CDR1 SGHRS and CDR2 YFSETQ. Trimming took 3 bases from V and 0 from J, leaving 16 bases between them. The CDR3 nucleotides are TGCGCCAGCAGCTCTCAGGGGCCAGTCCGCTCCTACGAGCAGTACGTC. This encodes CASSSQGPVRSYEQYV.

This chain links TRBV21-1 with TRBJ2-3; the listed D gene, TRBD1, was not tested against the DNA. TRBV21-1 is a pseudogene locus. The CDR3 is made up of 14 amino acids. In DNA, the CDR3 is TGTGCCAGAGGACAGGTAACTAGCACAGATACGCAGTATTTT. Translation: CARGQVTSTDTQYF.

The chain recombines TRBV6-4 with TRBJ2-1; weak D call: TRBD2 (7 bases). Germline V lookup: CDR1 MRHNA, CDR2 SNTAGT. This CDR3 region has 13 residues. The V and J ends lost 4 bases and 9 bases respectively, with 13 bases between them. The CDR3 here is CASSAGGRGEQFF. CDR3 bases: TGTGCCAGCAGTGCGGGGGGCCGAGGTGAGCAGTTCTTC.

The chain combines TRBV4-1 with TRBJ2-2, with D perhaps TRBD2 (6 bases). Germline V gene sequence: CDR1 MGHRA, CDR2 YSYEKL. The CDR3 contains 16 residues. Between the trimmed V and J ends, which lost 4 bases and 5 bases, there was a span of 17 bases. In DNA, the CDR3 is TGCGCCAGCAGCCCCGCCAGACTAGTTTCGACCGGGGAGCTGTTTTTT. It is translated as CASSPARLVSTGELFF.

The chain carries TRBV11-2 and TRBJ1-2; the D is unclear. The CDR3 is 13 residues long. Germline CDR1 is SGHAT and CDR2 is FQNNGV. Trimming removed 5 bases from V and 5 bases from J, with 12 bases in between. CDR3 DNA sequence: TGTGCCAGCAGCCTTGACACTTATTATGGCTACACCTTC. Its protein product is CASSLDTYYGYTF. The entire variable domain, with the rest obtained from reference TRBV11-2 and TRBJ1-2, is as follows: EAGVAQSPRYKIIEKRQSVAFWCNPISGHATLYWYQQILGQGPKLLIQFQNNGVVDDSQLPKDRFSAERLKGVDSTLKIQPAKLEDSAVYLCASSLDTYYGYTFGSGTRLTVV.

The rearrangement joins TRBV7-9 to TRBJ2-7, with D perhaps TRBD2 (5 bases). V dropped 11 bases and J dropped 4 bases, with 6 bases sitting between them. The length of the CDR3 is 9 residues. Germline V gene sequence: CDR1 SEHNR, CDR2 FQNEAQ (reference sequence). CDR3: CAGLYEQYV. CDR3 coding DNA: TGTGCCGGACTGTACGAGCAGTACGTC.

The V call is TRBV19, the J call TRBJ1-5, with D unresolved. Trimming pared 3 bases from V and 4 bases from J, leaving 10 bases between. CDR3 length: 14 amino acids. Germline-derived CDR1 and CDR2 are LNHDA and SQIVND (reference sequence). The CDR3 DNA follows: TGTGCCAGTAGTATTGTGGCAGCAAATCAGCCCCAGCATTTT. Its translation is CASSIVAANQPQHF.

The rearrangement links TRBV18 to TRBJ2-5; no clear D. Germline CDR1 reads KGHSH; CDR2 reads LQKENI. The length of the CDR3 is 13 residues. Trimming stripped 2 bases from V and 5 bases from J, with 9 bases between. The CDR3, as DNA: TGTGCCAGCTCACCAGGGGATTGGGAGACCCAGTACTTC. This codes for CASSPGDWETQYF.

CDR3 protein: CASNTGGVNTIYF. The CDR3 DNA is TGTGCCAGCAATACAGGGGGCGTTAACACCATATATTTT. The chain has TRBV6-1 and TRBJ1-3, with 9 bases lining up with TRBD1. J lost 7 bases, V lost 7 bases, and 5 bases had no gene match. This CDR3 spans 13 amino acids. Germline V lookup: CDR1 MNHNS, CDR2 SASEGT.

The genes are TRBV11-2 and TRBJ1-1; 9 bases fit TRBD1. The length of the CDR3 is 17 residues. Trimming cost V 5 bases and J 3 bases; bases outside gene matches: 13. CDR1 is SGHAT, CDR2 FQNNGV, per germline. The CDR3 sequence is CASSTRDREYIDTEAFF. The CDR3 DNA reads TGTGCCAGCAGCACCCGGGACAGGGAGTATATAGACACTGAAGCTTTCTTT.

V gene TRBV28 combines with J gene TRBJ2-7; maybe TRBD2 (6 bases). V dropped 1 base and J dropped 0 bases, with 16 bases sitting between them. The CDR3 runs to 17 residues. Germline V gene sequence: CDR1 MDHEN, CDR2 SYDVKM. CDR3 nucleotide sequence: TGTGCCAGCAGTTTATCCCCAGGGAGGTACGACTCCTACGAGCAGTACTTC. Its protein product is CASSLSPGRYDSYEQYF.

The chain couples TRBV19 to TRBJ2-3; D gene uncertain. The CDR3 totals 11 residues. The V end lost 10 bases, the J end lost 0 bases, and 5 bases lay between the germline ends. Germline CDR1 is LNHDA and CDR2 is SQIVND (reference sequence). The CDR3 is CATTSTDTQYF. In DNA form, the CDR3 reads TGTGCCACCACTAGCACAGATACGCAGTATTTT.

The rearrangement uses TRBV2 and TRBJ1-5, with a weak D call TRBD1 (5 bases). The CDR3 totals 13 residues. The V gene lost 4 bases and the J gene lost 8 bases, with 12 bases spanning the gap. CDR1 is SNHLY, CDR2 FYNNEI, per germline. CDR3 sequence (DNA): TGTGCCAGCAGTGTAGGGGCACTGGAGCCCCAGCATTTT. It codes for CASSVGALEPQHF.

V and J are TRBV7-2 and TRBJ2-3; no reliable D call. The ends were cut back, 1 base at V and 2 bases at J, with 13 bases in the middle. From germline, CDR1 is SGHTA and CDR2 FQGNSA. The CDR3 is made up of 16 amino acids. The CDR3, as DNA: TGTGCCAGCAGCTTAGGTCGGCTGATTTCCACAGATACGCAGTATTTT. It yields the protein CASSLGRLISTDTQYF. Using reference TRBV7-2 and TRBJ2-3 for the parts outside the CDR3, the full variable domain is GAGVSQSPSNKVTEKGKDVELRCDPISGHTALYWYRQSLGQGLEFLIYFQGNSAPDKSGLPSDRFSAERTGGSVSTLTIQRTQQEDSAVYLCASSLGRLISTDTQYFGPGTRLTVL.

V and J are TRBV10-2 and TRBJ1-1; maybe TRBD1 (5 bases). CDR3 length: 14 residues. V was cut by 6 bases and J by 1 base, with 12 bases left in between. The V gene's germline CDR1 is WSHSY and CDR2 SAAADI. CDR3 nucleotide sequence: TGCGCCAGCAGATCTAGACAGAAGAACACTGAAGCTTTCTTT. Amino acids: CASRSRQKNTEAFF.

V usage is TRBV5-8 and J usage is TRBJ1-1; a possible D gene is TRBD1 (5 bases). Trimming left V 2 bases short and J 4 bases short, with 9 bases between. CDR1 is SGHTS and CDR2 is YDEGEE in the germline V gene. The CDR3 loop spans 13 amino acids. The CDR3 is CASSFGTSTEAFF. In DNA, the CDR3 is TGTGCCAGCAGCTTTGGGACCAGCACTGAAGCTTTCTTT.

This clone appeared a few times. In DNA form, the CDR3 reads TGCGCCAGCAGTGAGGGCCTTCAAGAGACCCAGTACTTC. This sequence encodes CASSEGLQETQYF. V gene TRBV10-1 combines with J gene TRBJ2-5; D is ambiguous. The germline V gene has CDR1 WNHNN and CDR2 SYGVQD (reference sequence). Deletions cut 2 bases from V and 2 bases from J, with 6 bases between. The CDR3 has 13 amino acids.

This rearrangement joins TRBV25-1 to TRBJ1-1; D is possibly TRBD1 (5 bases). V dropped 1 base and J dropped 3 bases, with 12 bases sitting between them. CDR3 length: 15 amino acids. The germline V gene has CDR1 MGHDK and CDR2 SYGVNS. The CDR3 here is CASSELRGRDTEAFF. CDR3 nucleotides: TGTGCCAGCAGTGAATTACGGGGACGGGACACTGAAGCTTTCTTT.

V is TRBV7-8 and J is TRBJ1-1; unclear D gene. The CDR3 spans 13 residues. Germline CDR1 is SGHVS and CDR2 is FQNEAQ. The ends were cut back, 6 bases at V and 1 base at J, with 9 bases in the middle. As DNA, the CDR3 is TGTGCCAGCAGACAGACAAGGAACACTGAAGCTTTCTTT. Its protein is CASRQTRNTEAFF.

This clone was detected only once. The J gene is TRBJ2-5, the V gene TRBV5-6, with 8 bases identical to TRBD1. The CDR3 loop spans 14 amino acids. Per the germline V gene, CDR1 is SGHDT and CDR2 is YYEEEE. The J segment lost 2 bases and the V segment lost 4 bases, leaving 4 bases of the junction unmatched. The CDR3 sequence: CASSAGQVQETQYF. CDR3 bases: TGTGCCAGCAGCGCGGGACAGGTGCAAGAGACCCAGTACTTC.

The genes are TRBV7-2 and TRBJ1-5; D remains unclear. This CDR3 has 15 amino acids. The germline gives CDR1 SGHTA, CDR2 FQGNSA. Trimming took off 1 base at V and 1 base at J, with 8 bases between the two ends. The CDR3 region has the DNA TGTGCCAGCAGCTTAGGAACATCGAGCAATCAGCCCCAGCATTTT. It translates to CASSLGTSSNQPQHF.

This chain joins TRBV6-5 and TRBJ2-2; a weak D match, TRBD1 (6 bases). Between the trimmed V and J ends, which lost 7 bases and 6 bases, there was a span of 12 bases. CDR3 length equals 13 residues. CDR1 MNHEY and CDR2 SVGAGI come from the germline V gene. The CDR3 is CASTNREPGELFF. DNA for the CDR3: TGTGCCAGCACCAACAGGGAACCCGGGGAGCTGTTTTTT.